The T cell receptor beta chain described here comes from a study of T cells in pancreatic ductal adenocarcinoma. Notes on the study in general: The resected cohort was biased toward the minority with early-stage disease. Tumor samples had fewer productive templates and about 8-fold fewer unique clonotypes than blood. Tumors hold more CD45RO+ effector T cells, which may bias toward lower diversity.

The germline V gene encodes CDR1 MDHEN and CDR2 SYDVKM. The length of the CDR3 is 14 residues. Germline trimming cut 6 bases from V and 5 bases from J; bases unmatched to any gene: 5. Selected pancreatic ductal adenocarcinoma patients had undergone surgery without neoadjuvant therapy. A note on this clone: The antigen remains undetermined.

Libraries were prepared by immunoSEQ multiplex PCR; TCRdb keeps only in-frame clonotypes and omits some of them. Among over 90,000 clones listed, 90% to 95% were seen once. Material for sequencing was PBMCs. The genes are TRBV28 and TRBJ2-3, with 10 nucleotides matching TRBD1. This receptor was taken from a human donor with pancreatic ductal adenocarcinoma. The CDR3 DNA reads TGTGCCAGCAGCGGGACAGGGGAAGTAGATACGCAGTATTTT. This gives the protein CASSGTGEVDTQYF.